This T cell receptor beta chain was observed in a study of blood T cells in healthy people across ages. With a J-beta primer mix and a sample-barcoded 5' primer, a second PCR ran about 6 to 11 cycles. Carrying 12 random nucleotides, a template-switch adaptor labeled each individual cDNA molecule. MiXCR, run by TCRdb on the 5' RACE reads, gives a single entry per CDR3 protein. The sample gives around 1.7 million distinct CDR3 sequences, over 25% of which show up once; around 7.7% is in the top ten. This clonotype was seen many times. Total RNA was extracted at no less than 5.5 micrograms per sample. J was trimmed by 5 bases and V by 3 bases; bases with no gene match: 4. Germline V CDR1 and CDR2: SGHTA, FQGNSA. CDR3 length: 14 residues.

The clonotype comes from a woman in her twenties or thirties in good health. This chain links TRBV7-2 with TRBJ2-4, with 7 positions matching TRBD2. Sequencing input: blood. CDR3 DNA: TGTGCCAGCAGCTTGGGGGGGGTCCAAAACATTCAGTACTTC. Its translation is CASSLGGVQNIQYF.